This TCR beta chain originates from a study of shared clonotypes between healthy human individuals. Notes on the study in general: Clonotypes shared by all four sorted-subset donors had higher generation probabilities than non-shared clonotypes.

The CDR3 is 13 residues long. CDR1 SQVTM and CDR2 ANQGSEA come from the germline V gene. J lost 3 bases, V lost 5 bases, and 6 bases had no gene match. As concerns this clone: Its antigen is still unknown.

Each replicate PCR on the sorted subsets used 200 to 250 ng DNA (approximately 27,000 T cell genomes). Measured with immunoSEQ multiplex PCR; TCRdb has only the in-frame clones, and not every one. Here the sample spans fewer than 1 million clones, 90% to 98% being singletons. The naive CD8 population came from CD45RO-negative cells selected for CCR7, without terminally differentiated effector memory CD45RA+ cells. The sequencing sample was made of naive CD8+ T cells sorted from blood. The chain employs TRBV29-1 and TRBJ2-7; 8 bases line up with TRBD2. The clonotype comes from a man in his thirties or forties in good health. CDR3 in amino acids: CSVSGRVDYEQYF. In DNA, the CDR3 is TGCAGCGTTAGCGGGAGAGTAGACTACGAGCAGTACTTC.